Included here is one T cell receptor beta chain sequence, with context. The sample belongs to a study of blood T cell repertoires in COVID-19. Study-wide context: COVID-19 samples, acute and convalescent, were from the United States, Italy and Spain. The analysed material was cDNA or gDNA that came from T cells, B-cell-depleted T cells, or PBMCs.

Germline V gene lookup returns CDR1 MNHEY and CDR2 SMNVEV (reference sequence). CDR3 size: 18 residues. The V and J ends lost 6 bases and 6 bases, in that order; junction bases with no gene match: 21. Patients at the Seattle site were enrolled during active infection and followed longitudinally. TCRdb's table, derived via immunoSEQ multiplex PCR, lists solely in-frame clones and lacks some. Among 270,000 or so clones, roughly 89% were seen once, and the ten largest hold roughly 2.2%. Sequencing was performed on peripheral blood. The chain employs TRBV27 and TRBJ1-2, with TRBD1 identical over 8 bases. This clonotype originated in an older woman with COVID-19, enrolled during active disease. The CDR3 is CASRSNAGQGASGDGYTF. CDR3 sequence (DNA): TGTGCCAGCAGATCAAACGCGGGGCAGGGGGCATCGGGGGATGGCTACACCTTC.